Below are 7 T cell receptor beta chains sequenced from a single sample in a study of control samples from healthy donors and cancer patients. The table came from immunoSEQ multiplex PCR; TCRdb's copy has only in-frame clones and leaves some out. The table has 170,000 or so clones, around 94% seen once. Sequencing was done on a sample of blood. All receptors derive from a young woman in good health.

V and J are TRBV11-1 and TRBJ2-2; D not certain. The V and J ends lost 0 bases and 6 bases respectively, with 17 bases between them. The V gene's germline CDR1 is SGHAT and CDR2 FQDESV (reference sequence). This CDR3 has 17 residues. CDR3 DNA sequence: TGTGCCAGCAGCTTAGCTATTGGCCCACCTTCGTCCGGGGAGCTGTTTTTT. Translated: CASSLAIGPPSSGELFF.

The V gene is TRBV9, the J gene TRBJ1-1, with D possibly matching TRBD1 (6 bases). The germline V and J ends were trimmed by 3 bases and 1 base, with 13 bases remaining between them. This CDR3 is built from 15 residues. The germline V gene has CDR1 SGDLS and CDR2 YYNGEE. This chain's CDR3 is CASSGRGVRNTEAFF. As DNA, the CDR3 is TGTGCCAGCAGCGGGAGGGGGGTGAGGAACACTGAAGCTTTCTTT.

The genes are TRBV6-2 or TRBV6-3 and TRBJ2-1; D perhaps matches TRBD1 (6 bases). The germline gives CDR1 MNHEY, CDR2 SVGEGT. The CDR3 runs 17 residues. V lost 8 bases to trimming and J lost 3 bases, with 23 bases between them. This CDR3 is CASGYYSGQLGYNEQFF. The CDR3, as DNA: TGTGCCAGCGGGTACTATTCCGGACAGCTGGGCTACAATGAGCAGTTCTTC.

The rearrangement joins TRBV2 to TRBJ1-2; D remains unclear. Trimming left V 1 base short and J 5 bases short, with 5 bases between. Germline loops: CDR1 SNHLY, CDR2 FYNNEI. The CDR3 length is 12 residues. This CDR3 is CASSEGYYGYTF. In nucleotides, the CDR3 is TGTGCCAGCAGTGAAGGGTATTATGGCTACACCTTC.

The rearrangement links TRBV29-1 to TRBJ2-2, with D possibly TRBD2 on 6 matching bases. Trimming took off 5 bases at V and 3 bases at J, with 13 bases between the two ends. Germline V gene lookup returns CDR1 SQVTM and CDR2 ANQGSEA. This CDR3 contains 14 residues. CDR3 protein: CSVNPGLHTGELFF. The CDR3 DNA reads as TGCAGCGTTAATCCGGGACTTCACACCGGGGAGCTGTTTTTT.

The chain carries TRBV19 and TRBJ1-2; perhaps TRBD1 as D (5 bases). CDR1 and CDR2 from the germline V gene are LNHDA and SQIVND (reference sequence). The CDR3 loop spans 12 amino acids. V shed 6 bases and J shed 5 bases, with 10 bases lying between them. CDR3 coding DNA: TGTGCCAGTAGCCGAGGGACTTATGGCTACACCTTC. Encoded protein: CASSRGTYGYTF.

The chain uses TRBV19 and TRBJ2-2, with 10 positions matching TRBD1. Germline V lookup: CDR1 LNHDA, CDR2 SQIVND (reference sequence). The CDR3 spans 15 residues. V shed 6 bases and J 3 bases; nucleotides not matched to a gene: 4. CDR3 region: CASRIGTGDTGELFF. The CDR3 bases are TGTGCCAGTAGGATCGGGACAGGGGACACCGGGGAGCTGTTTTTT.